This T cell receptor (beta chain) was captured in a study of cytomegalovirus exposure and HLA in healthy donors. This clone was found once. Antigen unknown. Whole-study findings and limits: Links to common viral pathogens appeared, in a later analysis, for several of the most significant clusters. Researchers reported that a few CMV-associated chains were confirmed in vitro as CMV antigen-specific.

PCR amplification relied on 60 Vbeta primers (plus 13 Jbeta primers). Data came from immunoSEQ multiplex PCR; TCRdb stores just in-frame clones and leaves some out. There are 180,000 or so clones in the sample; 60% to 85% occur only once, and less than 0.9% lies in the top ten. There are 16 residues in the CDR3. Trimming took 6 bases from V and 4 from J, leaving 21 bases between them. From germline, CDR1 is LNHDA and CDR2 SQIVND (reference sequence). The gene calls are TRBV19 and TRBJ1-2; D may be TRBD1 (6 bases). Material for sequencing was PBMCs. The sequence derives from a female donor in good health and CMV-seronegative. The CDR3 nucleotides read TGTGCCAGTAGCACAACCTCGGCCAGGGGCGGCTATGGCTACACCTTC. This gives the protein CASSTTSARGGYGYTF.